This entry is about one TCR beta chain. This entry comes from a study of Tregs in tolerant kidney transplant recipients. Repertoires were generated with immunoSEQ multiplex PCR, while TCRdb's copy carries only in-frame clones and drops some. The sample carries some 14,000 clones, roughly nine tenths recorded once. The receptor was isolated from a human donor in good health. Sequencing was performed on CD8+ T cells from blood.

CDR3 DNA: TGTGCCAGCAGCCCCGACAGGGGGCATACCGGGGAGCTGTTTTTT. Encoded protein: CASSPDRGHTGELFF. This sequence joins TRBV11-3 and TRBJ2-2, with 10 bases lining up with TRBD1. V was clipped by 5 bases and J by 5 bases; unmatched bases: 5. Germline CDR1 and CDR2: SGHNT and YENEEA. The CDR3 has 15 residues.